These 23 T cell receptor beta chains were sequenced from one sample in a study of blood T cell repertoires in COVID-19. The assay was immunoSEQ multiplex PCR, and TCRdb's table has in-frame clones only and misses some. The table shows 85,000 to 120,000 clones, with approximately 84% occurring only once. Sequences were obtained from peripheral blood. These receptors all stem from a woman aged 55-70 years with acute or convalescent COVID-19.

The chain joins TRBV11-2 to TRBJ2-7; TRBD1 is a possible D gene (6 bases). V gave up 1 base and J gave up 12 bases, with 16 bases separating them. CDR3 length equals 13 residues. Per germline, CDR1 SGHAT and CDR2 FQNNGV. Written as DNA, the CDR3 is TGTGCCAGCAGCTTAGGAGCCGGCTGGGGGCCGTACTTC. Its protein product is CASSLGAGWGPYF.

In DNA form, the CDR3 reads TGCGCCAGCACCGGGACAGCGAACACTGAAGCTTTCTTT. Translating it yields CASTGTANTEAFF. The V and J genes are TRBV5-1 and TRBJ1-1; TRBD1 aligns across 7 bases. J lost 1 base, V lost 6 bases, and 3 bases had no gene match. Germline V gives CDR1 SGHRS, CDR2 YFSETQ. The CDR3 sequence is 13 residues long.

The chain employs TRBV28 and TRBJ2-7; 7 bases are a match to TRBD1. The CDR3 consists of 14 residues. Trimming cost V 6 bases and J 2 bases; bases outside gene matches: 7. Germline V gene data show CDR1 as MDHEN and CDR2 as SYDVKM. The CDR3: CASRRTGTAYEQYF. The CDR3 DNA reads TGTGCCAGCAGACGGACCGGGACAGCCTACGAGCAGTACTTC.

The V call is TRBV19, the J call TRBJ1-2; no clear D gene. Germline CDR1 reads LNHDA; CDR2 reads SQIVND (reference sequence). The length of the CDR3 is 13 residues. V dropped 7 bases and J dropped 2 bases, with 11 bases sitting between them. The DNA of the CDR3 is TGTGCCAGTACAGGTTATGAAAACTATGGCTACACCTTC. This translates into CASTGYENYGYTF.

This clone was seen only a few times. The rearrangement links TRBV28 to TRBJ1-1; no firm D call. V was clipped by 1 base and J by 7 bases, with 16 bases between them. The CDR3 extends over 15 amino acids. Germline V gene data show CDR1 as MDHEN and CDR2 as SYDVKM. Here the CDR3 DNA reads TGTGCCAGCAGTTTATCGGGTAGAGGGTTGGGTGAAGCTTTCTTT. This translates into CASSLSGRGLGEAFF. The full variable domain, with the rest looked up from reference TRBV28 and TRBJ1-1, is DVKVTQSSRYLVKRTGEKVFLECVQDMDHENMFWYRQDPGLGLRLIYFSYDVKMKEKGDIPEGYSVSREKKERFSLILESASTNQTSMYLCASSLSGRGLGEAFFGQGTRLTVV.

The V call is TRBV2, the J call TRBJ1-5; D may be TRBD1 (5 bases). V was pared by 6 bases and J by 7 bases, with 19 bases between. This CDR3 is 15 amino acids long. Per germline, CDR1 SNHLY and CDR2 FYNNEI. For the CDR3, the DNA is TGTGCCAGCAGCCCTCAGGGTAGGGTTGGGCAGCCCCAGCATTTT. This translates into CASSPQGRVGQPQHF.

The chain joins TRBV19 to TRBJ1-3, with D maybe TRBD1 (6 bases). V was pared by 5 bases and J by 4 bases, with 15 bases between. The length of the CDR3 is 15 residues. Germline V gene sequence: CDR1 LNHDA, CDR2 SQIVND (reference sequence). As DNA, the CDR3 is TGTGCCAGTAGTCTGAACCAGGGGTCCGGAAACACCATATATTTT. Its translation is CASSLNQGSGNTIYF.

The chain combines TRBV21-1 with TRBJ2-1; TRBD2 is taken as the D call from the table, unchecked against the DNA. TRBV21-1 is a listed pseudogene. This CDR3 has 17 residues. The CDR3 coding sequence is TGTGCCAGCAGCAAATCGGCGGAGGGGTGTTCCTACAATGAGCAGTTCTTC. This encodes CASSKSAEGCSYNEQFF.

V gene TRBV24-1 combines with J gene TRBJ2-7; the match to TRBD1 covers 9 bases. The CDR3 has 13 residues. V lost 7 bases to trimming and J lost 6 bases; unmatched junction nucleotides: 6. Germline lookup yields CDR1 KGHDR and CDR2 SFDVKD. CDR3 amino acids: CATSRGQGSEQYF. In nucleotides, the CDR3 is TGTGCCACCAGCCGGGGACAGGGATCCGAGCAGTACTTC.

This chain joins TRBV18 and TRBJ2-7, with 8 positions matching TRBD1. Germline V gene data show CDR1 as KGHSH and CDR2 as LQKENI. The ends lost 3 bases at V and 5 bases at J; junction bases unmatched: 9. This CDR3 contains 15 residues. The CDR3 nucleotides are TGTGCCAGCTCACCCCCGGCAGGGGGCCAGGACGAGCAGTACTTC. It codes for CASSPPAGGQDEQYF. Full variable domain (missing parts from reference TRBV18 and TRBJ2-7): NAGVMQNPRHLVRRRGQEARLRCSPMKGHSHVYWYRQLPEEGLKFMVYLQKENIIDESGMPKERFSAEFPKEGPSILRIQQVVRGDSAAYFCASSPPAGGQDEQYFGPGTRLTVT.

The table lists this clone with a few counts. The chain recombines TRBV5-4 with TRBJ1-1; 9 positions agree with TRBD1. V dropped 4 bases and J dropped 5; count of bases not matched to a gene: 3. The CDR3 is made up of 13 amino acids. In germline, CDR1 is SGHNT, CDR2 YYREEE (reference sequence). DNA of the CDR3: TGTGCCAGCAGCGGGGACAGGGCAACTGAAGCTTTCTTT. Protein product: CASSGDRATEAFF.

The chain links TRBV7-2 to TRBJ2-2, with TRBD2 identical over 10 bases. Unmatched junction bases numbered 5, after V lost 4 bases and J lost 6 bases. Germline-derived CDR1 and CDR2 are SGHTA and FQGNSA. The CDR3 has 15 amino acids. The CDR3 loop is CASSSAGGLPGELFF. The CDR3 DNA follows: TGTGCCAGCAGCTCAGCGGGGGGGCTCCCCGGGGAGCTGTTTTTT.

The gene calls are TRBV5-6 and TRBJ1-2; weak D call: TRBD1 (5 bases). Germline V lookup: CDR1 SGHDT, CDR2 YYEEEE. The CDR3 length is 12 residues. Trimming stripped 4 bases from V and 7 bases from J, with 11 bases between. Written as DNA, the CDR3 is TGTGCCAGCAGCCAGGCCGGGGGTGGCTACACCTTC. Residues: CASSQAGGGYTF.

The chain uses TRBV19 and TRBJ2-3, with TRBD2 matching over 9 bases. V dropped 5 bases and J dropped 5; count of bases not matched to a gene: 11. Germline V CDR1 and CDR2: LNHDA, SQIVND (reference sequence). The CDR3 contains 16 residues. The CDR3 DNA sequence: TGTGCCAGTAGTCCCCAATGGGTAGCGGGAGTAGATACGCAGTATTTT. It specifies CASSPQWVAGVDTQYF.

The CDR3 reads CASSLAEGTEAFF. As DNA, the CDR3 is TGTGCCAGCAGCTTAGCGGAGGGAACTGAAGCTTTCTTT. The chain recombines TRBV7-9 with TRBJ1-1; D is uncertain. CDR1 SEHNR and CDR2 FQNEAQ come from the germline V gene (reference sequence). The V and J ends lost 0 bases and 5 bases respectively, with 7 bases between them. The CDR3 runs to 13 residues.

The J gene is TRBJ1-6, the V gene TRBV2, with 11 bases that match TRBD1. The CDR3 totals 15 residues. Looked up from germline, CDR1 is SNHLY and CDR2 is FYNNEI. The V and J ends lost 7 bases and 5 bases, in that order; junction bases with no gene match: 4. CDR3: CASTGQGANNSPLHF. The DNA for the CDR3 is TGTGCCAGCACCGGACAGGGGGCCAATAATTCACCCCTCCACTTT.

The gene calls are TRBV10-2 and TRBJ2-7, with 10 bases that match TRBD2. The CDR3 sequence is 15 residues long. The germline V gene has CDR1 WSHSY and CDR2 SAAADI. J lost 3 bases, V lost 4 bases, and 6 bases had no gene match. The CDR3 bases are TGCGCCAGCAGTGGGGGCACTAGCGGGAACTACGAGCAGTACTTC. This gives the protein CASSGGTSGNYEQYF.

V is TRBV7-9 and J is TRBJ1-1; D not certain. The CDR3 consists of 13 residues. V was cut by 1 base and J by 4 bases, with 7 bases left in between. Germline V lookup: CDR1 SEHNR, CDR2 FQNEAQ (reference sequence). The CDR3 DNA sequence: TGTGCCAGCAGCTTAGACGCGGCCACTGAAGCTTTCTTT. It codes for CASSLDAATEAFF.

The rearrangement uses TRBV27 and TRBJ1-1; 7 bases match TRBD1. CDR1 and CDR2 (germline): MNHEY, SMNVEV (reference sequence). The junction had 10 bases not matched to a gene; V was cut back by 5 bases and J by 1 base. The CDR3 is 16 amino acids. The CDR3 DNA reads as TGTGCCAGCAGTCCGAGGGGGGCAGGGGGGAACACTGAAGCTTTCTTT. It yields the protein CASSPRGAGGNTEAFF.

The rearrangement joins TRBV6-4 to TRBJ1-4; tentative D call: TRBD1 (5 bases). From germline, CDR1 is MRHNA and CDR2 SNTAGT. Trimming cost V 3 bases and J 4 bases, with 12 bases left between them. The CDR3 consists of 15 residues. CDR3 DNA sequence: TGTGCCAGCAGTGATTGGGGAGGGGATAATGAAAAACTGTTTTTT. It codes for CASSDWGGDNEKLFF.

The chain is built from TRBV4-1 and TRBJ1-1, with 7 bases that match TRBD1. The CDR3 has 14 residues. CDR1 MGHRA and CDR2 YSYEKL come from the germline V gene. Losses at the gene ends were 4 bases for V and 5 bases for J; bases not matched to a gene: 7. In DNA, the CDR3 is TGCGCCAGCAGCCTGGGGACAGAGGGAACTGAAGCTTTCTTT. It yields the protein CASSLGTEGTEAFF.

DNA for the CDR3: TGTGCCAGTAGTGCATACGTCGGGACAGGGTTAGAAAAACTGTTTTTT. Translated, it gives CASSAYVGTGLEKLFF. This chain links TRBV19 with TRBJ1-4; 9 nucleotides line up with TRBD1. Germline lookup yields CDR1 LNHDA and CDR2 SQIVND (reference sequence). The CDR3 is 16 residues long. Trimming at V came to 5 bases and at J to 8 bases, leaving 12 bases not matched to a gene.

The rearrangement uses TRBV2 and TRBJ2-7, with 12 positions matching TRBD2. CDR3 size: 15 residues. In germline, CDR1 is SNHLY, CDR2 FYNNEI. V lost 5 bases and J lost 3; bases outside the gene matches: 5. This CDR3 is CASSTLAGGHYEQYF. As DNA, the CDR3 is TGTGCCAGCAGTACACTAGCGGGAGGCCACTACGAGCAGTACTTC.